One and the same sample provided the 8 T cell receptor beta chains below, sequenced in a study of early T cells in non-severe SARS-CoV-2 infection. TCRdb passed the 5' RACE reads through MiXCR, listing each CDR3 protein once. Of tens of thousands of distinct CDR3 sequences in the sample, almost 7.5% were seen once. The sequenced sample consisted of whole blood. These receptors all stem from an adult who was a healthcare worker with PCR-confirmed SARS-CoV-2 infection or an uninfected control (not recorded which).

This chain links TRBV28 with TRBJ1-1, with TRBD1 matching over 9 bases. V gave up 7 bases and J gave up 10 bases; unmatched junction bases: 10. The germline V gene has CDR1 MDHEN and CDR2 SYDVKM. This CDR3 has 13 amino acids. The CDR3 reads CASNPGQGGGAFF. Written as DNA, the CDR3 is TGTGCCAGCAACCCGGGACAGGGAGGTGGAGCTTTCTTT.

Only a few counts were recorded for this clonotype. Here the CDR3 DNA reads TGTGCCAGCAGTTACTGGGGAGTTGCAGCTTTCTTT. Translating gives CASSYWGVAAFF. The chain is built from TRBV6-2 or TRBV6-3 and TRBJ1-1; D is unresolved. Trimming pared 1 base from V and 10 bases from J, leaving 10 bases between. Germline V gene data show CDR1 as MNHEY and CDR2 as SVGEGT. The CDR3 has 12 residues.

This clonotype turned up a few times. This chain links TRBV28 with TRBJ1-3, with TRBD1 matching over 10 bases. The CDR3 spans 12 residues. Germline CDR1 is MDHEN and CDR2 is SYDVKM. V lost 6 bases and J lost 8; bases outside the gene matches: 1. The CDR3 DNA reads TGTGCCAGCAGGGACAGGGGGGACACCATATATTTT. Its protein product is CASRDRGDTIYF.

V gene TRBV20-1 combines with J gene TRBJ1-1, with D perhaps matching TRBD1 (6 bases). Trimming took off 5 bases at V and 4 bases at J, with 11 bases between the two ends. This CDR3 spans 12 amino acids. Germline values: CDR1 DFQATT, CDR2 SNEGSKA (reference sequence). CDR3 residues: CSAGTGTTEAFF. As DNA, the CDR3 is TGCAGTGCTGGAACAGGGACCACTGAAGCTTTCTTT.

The chain has TRBV27 and TRBJ2-7, with D perhaps TRBD1 (7 bases). Trimming stripped 6 bases from V and 2 bases from J, with 14 bases between. The germline V gene encodes CDR1 MNHEY and CDR2 SMNVEV (reference sequence). The CDR3 runs to 14 residues. CDR3 in amino acids: CASRDRDSAYEQYF. CDR3 DNA: TGTGCCAGCAGAGACAGGGACTCGGCCTACGAGCAGTACTTC.

This chain links TRBV29-1 with TRBJ2-7; maybe TRBD1 (6 bases). The CDR3 contains 14 residues. Between the trimmed V and J ends, which lost 0 bases and 0 bases, there was a span of 9 bases. From germline, CDR1 is SQVTM and CDR2 ANQGSEA. DNA for the CDR3: TGCAGCGTTGAAGATCGGACAGACTCCTACGAGCAGTACTTC. It codes for CSVEDRTDSYEQYF.

This clonotype was seen ten or more times. The V gene is TRBV7-9, the J gene TRBJ2-3; 10 bases match TRBD1. V was pared by 1 base and J by 6 bases, with 10 bases of the junction left unmatched. Germline CDR1 and CDR2: SEHNR and FQNEAQ (reference sequence). The CDR3 consists of 17 residues. The CDR3 here is CASSLDIWDRGPDTQYF. The CDR3 DNA follows: TGTGCCAGCAGCTTAGATATCTGGGACAGGGGTCCGGATACGCAGTATTTT.

The V gene is TRBV14, the J gene TRBJ2-2; 8 positions match TRBD1. The germline gives CDR1 SGHDN, CDR2 FVKESK. The CDR3 runs 13 residues. J gave up 9 bases and V 4 bases, and 4 bases lay outside the gene matches. The CDR3 spells CASSLTGERELFF. DNA of the CDR3: TGTGCCAGCAGCCTGACAGGGGAGAGGGAGCTGTTTTTT.